What follows are 24 T cell receptor beta chains derived from one specimen sequenced in a study of molecular identifiers for immune sequencing clone quantification. TCRdb called the PCR reads again in MiXCR, with one record for every CDR3 protein. Found here are approximately 63,000 distinct CDR3 sequences, under 20% of them singletons; the top ten hold more than 1.2%. The sequenced sample consisted of naive CD8+ T cells from blood, with Jurkat cell RNA spiked in. The sample's subset: FACS-sorted CD8+CD4-CCR7+CD45RA+ naive T cells. The receptors stem from a human donor in good health. Some libraries in this study had Jurkat cell RNA spiked in.

This clonotype was recorded many times. The chain has TRBV6-8 and TRBJ2-7, with a weak D call TRBD2 (5 bases). Trimming removed 8 bases from V and 5 bases from J, with 19 bases in between. The CDR3 loop spans 14 amino acids. The germline V gene has CDR1 MNHGY and CDR2 SAAAGT. CDR3 region: CASEPTSGSHEQYF. The CDR3 region has the DNA TGTGCCAGCGAACCTACCTCGGGGAGTCACGAGCAGTACTTC.

This clonotype was seen many times. The V call is TRBV5-4, the J call TRBJ2-7, with D tentatively TRBD1 or TRBD2 (6 bases each). Germline V lookup: CDR1 SGHNT, CDR2 YYREEE (reference sequence). The CDR3 spans 14 residues. V was clipped by 3 bases and J by 7 bases, with 17 bases between them. CDR3 region: CASSSETGGGEQYF. The CDR3 DNA is TGTGCCAGCAGCTCCGAGACAGGAGGAGGGGAGCAGTACTTC. Supplemented by reference TRBV5-4 and TRBJ2-7, the full variable domain reads ETGVTQSPTHLIKTRGQQVTLRCSSQSGHNTVSWYQQALGQGPQFIFQYYREEENGRGNFPPRFSGLQFPNYSSELNVNALELDDSALYLCASSSETGGGEQYFGPGTRLTVT.

The genes are TRBV7-9 and TRBJ1-2, with D maybe TRBD1 (5 bases). CDR1 SEHNR and CDR2 FQNEAQ come from the germline V gene (reference sequence). CDR3 length: 13 residues. Trimming shortened V by 5 bases and J by 5 bases, and 12 bases separated the two germline ends. The CDR3 reads CASSPTDEYGYTF. The CDR3 bases are TGTGCCAGCAGCCCGACAGATGAATATGGCTACACCTTC.

Comments on this clonotype: A much larger clone is a single base away; this may be a read error. The V and J genes are TRBV2 and TRBJ2-1; 10 bases match TRBD1. The CDR3 loop spans 19 amino acids. V was clipped by 0 bases and J by 7 bases; unmatched bases: 15. Germline V gene data show CDR1 as SNHLY and CDR2 as FYNNEI. DNA for the CDR3: TGTGCCAGCAGTGAAGCCGGACAGGGGGGGGCTAGCACGATTAATGAGCAGTTCTTC. As protein: CASSEAGQGGASTINEQFF.

This chain connects TRBV9 to TRBJ2-2; TRBD2 agrees at 8 bases. Trimming at V came to 4 bases and at J to 7 bases, leaving 15 bases not matched to a gene. This CDR3 is 17 amino acids long. From germline, CDR1 is SGDLS and CDR2 YYNGEE. The DNA of the CDR3 is TGTGCCAGCAGCCCCCCCACAAAGCGGGAGCAAGGCGGGGAGCTGTTTTTT. This translates into CASSPPTKREQGGELFF.

The rearrangement links TRBV28 to TRBJ2-7; 8 bases agree with TRBD2. CDR1 and CDR2 (germline): MDHEN, SYDVKM. V shed 8 bases and J 2 bases; nucleotides not matched to a gene: 17. This CDR3 is 17 amino acids long. CDR3 sequence reads: CASVSEGVAGSAYEQYF. The CDR3 DNA follows: TGTGCCAGCGTCTCAGAGGGGGTAGCGGGATCCGCCTACGAGCAGTACTTC.

Many counts were recorded for this clonotype. The V and J genes are TRBV7-2 and TRBJ2-5, with 11 bases lining up with TRBD2. The CDR3 has 15 amino acids. Germline values: CDR1 SGHTA, CDR2 FQGNSA. The trim removed 3 bases at V and 5 bases at J, leaving 5 bases unmatched. CDR3 sequence (DNA): TGTGCCAGCAGCTTTAGCGGGAGGGCCGTTGAGACCCAGTACTTC. This codes for CASSFSGRAVETQYF. The full variable domain, in which reference TRBV7-2 and TRBJ2-5 provide the parts outside the CDR3, is GAGVSQSPSNKVTEKGKDVELRCDPISGHTALYWYRQSLGQGLEFLIYFQGNSAPDKSGLPSDRFSAERTGGSVSTLTIQRTQQEDSAVYLCASSFSGRAVETQYFGPGTRLLVL.

This clonotype was detected many times. This rearrangement joins TRBV7-8 to TRBJ2-5; D is undetermined. Between the trimmed V and J ends, which lost 5 bases and 1 base, there was a span of 17 bases. Germline V lookup: CDR1 SGHVS, CDR2 FQNEAQ. This CDR3 region has 16 residues. CDR3 sequence: CASSRWAPAFQETQYF. For the CDR3, the DNA is TGTGCCAGCAGCAGATGGGCGCCAGCCTTCCAAGAGACCCAGTACTTC. Full variable domain (rest looked up from reference TRBV7-8 and TRBJ2-5): GAGVSQSPRYKVAKRGQDVALRCDPISGHVSLFWYQQALGQGPEFLTYFQNEAQLDKSGLPSDRFFAERPEGSVSTLKIQRTQQEDSAVYLCASSRWAPAFQETQYFGPGTRLLVL.

Concerning this clonotype: A read error may be the cause here, since a much bigger clone is one base away. Because it lacks the conserved phenylalanine or tryptophan at the end, this CDR3 is likely a read error. The chain carries TRBV11-2 and TRBJ2-5; tentative D call: TRBD1 (6 bases). Germline CDR1 reads SGHAT; CDR2 reads FQNNGV. The CDR3 loop spans 14 amino acids. V gave up 5 bases and J gave up 7 bases, with 17 bases separating them. The CDR3 coding sequence is TGTGCCAGCAGCCACCCTCCAGGGGATGGGACCCAGTACTCC. It codes for CASSHPPGDGTQYS.

This clonotype was found many times. The genes are TRBV5-5 and TRBJ1-1; D gene ambiguous. This CDR3 comprises 14 residues. CDR1 is SGHKS, CDR2 YYEKEE, per germline (reference sequence). V was pared by 2 bases and J by 3 bases, with 11 bases between. As DNA, the CDR3 is TGTGCCAGCAGCTTTTTTAGAGCGGACACTGAAGCTTTCTTT. Protein: CASSFFRADTEAFF.

This clonotype was observed a handful of times. The chain links TRBV4-3 to TRBJ2-2, with TRBD2 identical over 12 bases. CDR3 length equals 15 residues. Germline-derived CDR1 and CDR2 are LGHNA and YSLEER. The V and J ends lost 4 bases and 6 bases, in that order; junction bases with no gene match: 3. CDR3 protein: CASSPGTSGPGELFF. The DNA of the CDR3 is TGCGCCAGCAGCCCAGGGACTAGCGGGCCCGGGGAGCTGTTTTTT.

This clonotype was picked up many times. The V and J genes are TRBV27 and TRBJ2-7; unclear D gene. The germline gives CDR1 MNHEY, CDR2 SMNVEV (reference sequence). Trimming removed 5 bases from V and 6 bases from J, with 14 bases in between. The CDR3 has 13 residues. Here the CDR3 DNA reads TGTGCCAGCAGTCTAAAGGGATGGGGCGAGCAGTACTTC. This translates into CASSLKGWGEQYF.

The sample holds a few counts of this clonotype. The CDR3 sequence is CASSLQGPIYGYTF. The CDR3 DNA is TGTGCCAGTAGTTTACAGGGACCGATCTATGGCTACACCTTC. This chain connects TRBV19 to TRBJ1-2; tentatively, D is TRBD1 (6 bases). This CDR3 has 14 amino acids. Germline V gene lookup returns CDR1 LNHDA and CDR2 SQIVND (reference sequence). V lost 5 bases and J 4 bases, leaving 14 bases between the germline ends.

This clonotype was detected many times. The chain couples TRBV29-1 to TRBJ2-1; D assignment may be TRBD1 or TRBD2 (5 bases each). With 7 bases removed from V and 2 bases from J, the gap between germline ends came to 18 bases. From germline, CDR1 is SQVTM and CDR2 ANQGSEA. The CDR3 runs 15 residues. CDR3 sequence reads: CSAPMVGTPYNEQFF. In DNA, the CDR3 is TGCAGCGCCCCAATGGTGGGGACCCCCTACAATGAGCAGTTCTTC.

This clonotype was found a few times. The rearrangement links TRBV5-5 to TRBJ1-5; D remains unclear. The CDR3 sequence is 17 residues long. Germline lookup yields CDR1 SGHKS and CDR2 YYEKEE (reference sequence). V lost 0 bases, J lost 0 bases, and 13 bases lay in between. For the CDR3, the DNA is TGTGCCAGCAGCTTGGGGTGGGAGACTTATAGCAATCAGCCCCAGCATTTT. Its translation: CASSLGWETYSNQPQHF.

Ten or more counts support this clonotype. The chain combines TRBV7-6 with TRBJ1-1; D is unclear. Germline V lookup: CDR1 SGHVS, CDR2 FNYEAQ. The ends were cut back, 0 bases at V and 5 bases at J, with 7 bases in the middle. The CDR3 covers 13 residues. The CDR3 coding sequence is TGTGCCAGCAGCTTAGCCCCACTGACTGAAGCTTTCTTT. The encoded protein is CASSLAPLTEAFF.

In this sample, this clonotype turned up once. One end of the junction fails to match germline, which may point to a read error. V is TRBV4-2 and J is TRBJ2-3, with 8 positions matching TRBD2. The germline V gene has CDR1 LGHNA and CDR2 YNFKEQ. The CDR3 covers 21 residues. The CDR3 DNA reads TGTGCCAGCAGCCAAGATGCCGGGTTCCGGGAGGGCCTGGGGATGGCAGATACACAGTATTTT. Translating it yields CASSQDAGFREGLGMADTQYF.

This clonotype was detected once. A read error may explain this, as a much larger clone is one base away. The DNA for the CDR3 is TGTGCCAGCAGCCACGGGGAGACCCAGTGCTTC. Protein sequence: CASSHGETQCF. The chain employs TRBV13 and TRBJ2-5; weak D call: TRBD2 (5 bases). CDR1 is PRHDT and CDR2 is FYEKMQ in the germline V gene (reference sequence). CDR3 length: 11 residues.

This clonotype was detected ten times or more. This chain joins TRBV7-9 and TRBJ2-7; D remains ambiguous. Per the germline V gene, CDR1 is SEHNR and CDR2 is FQNEAQ (reference sequence). The CDR3 length is 10 residues. Trimming stripped 4 bases from V and 5 bases from J, with 3 bases between. The CDR3 sequence is CASSSDEQYF. The CDR3 DNA reads as TGTGCCAGCAGCTCTGACGAGCAGTACTTC.

There are many counts of this clonotype. The J gene is TRBJ2-7, the V gene TRBV7-9; D not certain. From germline, CDR1 is SEHNR and CDR2 FQNEAQ (reference sequence). This CDR3 is built from 13 residues. The germline V and J ends were trimmed by 4 bases and 1 base, with 8 bases remaining between them. The CDR3 spells CASSSTGSYEQYF. The CDR3 DNA reads as TGTGCCAGCAGCTCCACCGGGTCCTACGAGCAGTACTTC.

This clonotype was found many times. This chain links TRBV7-6 with TRBJ2-5; TRBD2 matches 8 bases. The junction had 8 bases not matched to a gene; V was cut back by 6 bases and J by 5 bases. Germline V gene lookup returns CDR1 SGHVS and CDR2 FNYEAQ. This CDR3 has 14 amino acids. This CDR3 is CASRQSGSMETQYF. The DNA for the CDR3 is TGTGCCAGCAGGCAGAGCGGGAGTATGGAGACCCAGTACTTC.

This clonotype was detected only a few times. This clone may be a read error of a much larger clone one base away. The rearrangement uses TRBV15 and TRBJ2-7, with D perhaps TRBD2 (5 bases). The CDR3 length is 14 residues. Germline CDR1 LNHNV, CDR2 YYDKDF (reference sequence). The V end was cut by 8 bases, the J end by 2 bases, with 16 bases between. As DNA, the CDR3 is TGTGCCACCGGCATAGGACTGGCCGCCTACGAGCAGTACTTC. It specifies CATGIGLAAYEQYF.

As for this clonotype: Being one base from a much bigger clone, this may be a read error. The conserved closing phenylalanine or tryptophan is absent in this CDR3, likely reflecting a read error. This chain joins TRBV2 and TRBJ2-3; the D gene is possibly TRBD1 (5 bases). Germline CDR1 SNHLY, CDR2 FYNNEI. V lost 10 bases and J lost 2, with 13 bases in between. This CDR3 is 13 amino acids long. CDR3 DNA sequence: TGTGCCACCGAGGACACACACACAGATACGCAGTATTTG. Translated: CATEDTHTDTQYL.

The sample holds a few counts of this clonotype. With a much larger clone just one base away, this may be a read error. The V call is TRBV7-9, the J call TRBJ2-5; D gene uncertain. Trimming removed 5 bases from V and 0 bases from J, with 10 bases in between. Germline CDR1 SEHNR, CDR2 FQNEAQ (reference sequence). The CDR3 has 14 amino acids. The CDR3 loop reads CASSPDGYQETQYF. The CDR3 DNA sequence: TGTGCCAGCAGCCCAGACGGTTACCAAGAGACCCAGTACTTC.